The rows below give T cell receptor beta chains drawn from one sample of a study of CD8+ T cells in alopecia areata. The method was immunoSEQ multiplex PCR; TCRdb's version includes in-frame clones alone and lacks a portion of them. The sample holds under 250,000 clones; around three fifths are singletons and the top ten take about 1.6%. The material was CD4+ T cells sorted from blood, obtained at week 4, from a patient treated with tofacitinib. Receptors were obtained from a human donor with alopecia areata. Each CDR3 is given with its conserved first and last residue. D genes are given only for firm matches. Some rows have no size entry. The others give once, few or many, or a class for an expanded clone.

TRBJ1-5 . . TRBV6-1 CASRTGNSNQPQHF TGTGCCAGCAGGACAGGAAATAGCAATCAGCCCCAGCATTTT
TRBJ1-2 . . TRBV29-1 CSGGVDYGYTF TGCAGCGGGGGAGTTGACTATGGCTACACCTTC
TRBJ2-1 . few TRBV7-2 CASSFFPGYTQSNEQFF TGTGCCAGCAGCTTCTTCCCAGGGTACACTCAGTCCAATGAGCAGTTCTTC
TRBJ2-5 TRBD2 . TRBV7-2 CASSLTGLAGNQETQYF TGTGCCAGCAGCTTAACTGGTCTAGCGGGGAACCAAGAGACCCAGTACTTC
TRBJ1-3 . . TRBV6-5 CASTSGTGNTIYF TGTGCCAGCACTTCAGGGACAGGAAACACCATATATTTT
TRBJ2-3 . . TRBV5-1 CASSLEATSTDTQYF TGCGCCAGCAGCTTGGAGGCAACGAGCACAGATACGCAGTATTTT
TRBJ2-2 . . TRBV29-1 CSVTTRTLNTGELFF TGCAGCGTCACTACCCGGACATTGAACACCGGGGAGCTGTTTTTT
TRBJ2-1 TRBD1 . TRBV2 CASTTGQGSYNEQFF TGTGCCAGCACTACGGGACAGGGCTCCTACAATGAGCAGTTCTTC
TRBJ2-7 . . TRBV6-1 CASRATGPEQYF TGTGCCAGCAGGGCAACAGGGCCCGAGCAGTACTTC
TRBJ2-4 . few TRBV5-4 CASSGGEPGAKNIQYF TGTGCCAGCAGCGGCGGGGAGCCGGGAGCCAAAAACATTCAGTACTTC
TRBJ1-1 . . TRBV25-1 CASSGSTSGKAFF TGTGCCAGCAGTGGTTCAACCTCCGGGAAAGCTTTCTTT
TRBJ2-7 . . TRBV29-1 CSVEPGPHEQYF TGCAGCGTTGAGCCAGGGCCCCACGAGCAGTACTTC
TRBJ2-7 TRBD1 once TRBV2 CASTGTGGGYEQYF TGTGCCAGCACTGGGACAGGGGGTGGCTACGAGCAGTACTTC
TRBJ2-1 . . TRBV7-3 CASSPGPTGEQFF TGTGCCAGCTCTCCGGGGCCGACGGGTGAGCAGTTCTTC
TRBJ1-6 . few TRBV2 CASSETLGVSSPLHF TGTGCCAGCAGTGAAACCCTAGGGGTGAGTTCACCCCTCCACTTT
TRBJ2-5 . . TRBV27 CASSSVAGVLSQETQYF TGTGCCAGCAGTTCGGTAGCCGGCGTACTATCCCAAGAGACCCAGTACTTC
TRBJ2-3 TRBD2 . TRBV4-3 CASSHSGGVEDTQYF TGCGCCAGCAGCCATAGCGGGGGGGTTGAGGATACGCAGTATTTT
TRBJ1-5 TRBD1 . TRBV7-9 CASSGQAGQPQHF TGTGCCAGCAGCGGACAGGCTGGCCAGCCCCAGCATTTT
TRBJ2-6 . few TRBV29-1 CSVGVLMNSGANVLTF TGCAGCGTTGGGGTTCTGATGAACTCTGGGGCCAACGTCCTGACTTTC
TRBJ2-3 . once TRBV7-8 CASSPQVGTDTQYF TGTGCCAGCAGCCCCCAGGTCGGGACAGATACGCAGTATTTT
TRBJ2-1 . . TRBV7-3 CASSSRRGNEQFF TGTGCCAGCAGCTCGCGGCGGGGCAATGAGCAGTTCTTC
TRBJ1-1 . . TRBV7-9 CASSSPPSGSVVTEAFF TGTGCCAGCAGCTCCCCCCCGAGTGGTTCCGTTGTCACTGAAGCTTTCTTT